These T cell receptor beta chains were read from a single sample in a study of blood T cell repertoires in COVID-19. The method was immunoSEQ multiplex PCR; TCRdb's version includes in-frame clones alone and lacks a portion of them. The sample records 450,000 or so clones, 89% being singletons. Sequencing was carried out using peripheral blood. The receptors shown here come from a young man with COVID-19, enrolled during active disease. Each CDR3 is given without its conserved first and last residue. Fields, in order: J gene, V gene, CDR3 protein.

TRBJ2-2	TRBV13	ASSLGGSGSGELF
TRBJ2-7	TRBV10-3	AITDREPHEQY
TRBJ2-1	TRBV6-6	ASRIPGQGENEQF
TRBJ1-2	TRBV6-1	ASSEGTGQSYGYT
TRBJ2-7	TRBV11-2	ASSLDFSSHEQY
TRBJ2-7	TRBV9	ASSLGQDRVHEQY
TRBJ1-1	TRBV13	ASSSRDEAF
TRBJ2-5	TRBV5-1	ASSLRVGGGETQY
TRBJ2-3	TRBV19	ASSRLATPDTQY
TRBJ2-7	TRBV9	ASSRGTGVRHEQY
TRBJ2-3	TRBV19	ASSAGLALGTDTQY
TRBJ2-1	TRBV14	ASSQDQGASYNEQF
TRBJ2-1	TRBV5-1	ASSLAGTSGVDEQF
TRBJ2-3	TRBV24-1	ATSDLSGTDTQY
TRBJ2-3	TRBV7-9	ASSLERGWDTQY
TRBJ2-7	TRBV3-1/TRBV3-2	ASSQDRTWASSYEQY
TRBJ1-2	TRBV19	ASSTPGQGFFLYGYT
TRBJ2-7	TRBV6-5	ASSYSVAGFTYEQY
TRBJ1-1	TRBV4-1	ASSQESQGGTEAF
TRBJ2-2	TRBV19	ASSTAGVSGELF
TRBJ2-3	TRBV13	ASSLTEGGGTDTQY
TRBJ2-5	TRBV5-1	ASSPGQPSETQY
TRBJ2-7	TRBV7-2	ASSLAPGGGSYEQY
TRBJ2-3	TRBV2	ASTLASSTDTQY
TRBJ2-5	TRBV18	ASSPPNGTGIQETQY
TRBJ1-1	TRBV2	ASSEETGSKAF
TRBJ1-6	TRBV7-6	ASSLGAGQNSPLH
TRBJ2-2	TRBV24-1	ATSDPRTGGDTGELF
TRBJ2-3	TRBV11-2	ASSPLTLVRTDTQY
TRBJ2-3	TRBV19	ASSTSGRSDTQY
TRBJ1-5	TRBV6-6	ASRQTGKPQH
TRBJ2-5	TRBV3-1/TRBV3-2	ASTPTSGGSETQY
TRBJ2-7	TRBV30	AWSAGLSTYEQY
TRBJ1-2	TRBV19	ASTTSAGNYGYT
TRBJ2-3	TRBV5-1	ASSLNLLADSGTDTQY
TRBJ2-3	TRBV5-1	ASSSGGVTDTQY
TRBJ1-6	TRBV6-8	ASSYHDGLGGYNSPLH
TRBJ2-2	TRBV2	ASRGTSGRAGGGELF
TRBJ2-7	TRBV6-2/TRBV6-3	ASSYSGGGRYEQY
TRBJ2-1	TRBV5-6	ASSLKFRSSYNEQF
TRBJ2-1	TRBV5-5	ASSTGGRNNEQF
TRBJ2-7	TRBV6-5	ASRPGQGSTYEQY
TRBJ2-3	TRBV4-1	ASSQLAGVADTQY
TRBJ1-1	TRBV6-5	ASSPGTALKAF
TRBJ2-2	TRBV5-1	ASSTQGAMSGELF
TRBJ2-3	TRBV5-4	ASSSGTSGTWDTQY
TRBJ2-1	TRBV2	AGSRGRNSYNEQF
TRBJ1-2	TRBV4-1	ASSQVQNSNYGYT
TRBJ2-6	TRBV7-3	ASSLSPGISGANVLT
TRBJ2-1	TRBV4-1	ASSQALAGGSSPLYNEQF
TRBJ1-6	TRBV6-2/TRBV6-3	ASSYLGQSPLH
TRBJ2-4	TRBV6-5	ASSPQGAAKNIQY
TRBJ1-5	TRBV18	ASSPDRGRDQPQH
TRBJ2-5	TRBV28	ASTGGQGEETQY
TRBJ2-1	TRBV27	ASSPGFSISYNEQF
TRBJ2-7	TRBV6-5	ASSYSGSYEQY
TRBJ1-5	TRBV6-5	ASRPGTAFQPQH
TRBJ2-5	TRBV7-3	ASSSGGTETQY
TRBJ2-5	TRBV6-6	ASSQRLAGGIQETQY
TRBJ1-1	TRBV11-3	ASSQGSMNTEAF